The rows below give T cell receptor beta chains drawn from one sample of a study of T cell repertoires in cytomegalovirus infection. TCRdb processed the reads anew with MiXCR; each CDR3 protein has one entry. The profile shows 200,000 or so distinct CDR3 sequences, 35% to 40% of them singletons. The antigens for these receptors are not known. The material was CD8+ T cells from cultured PBMCs, obtained from culture after CMV antigen stimulation. These receptors were obtained from a human donor in good health (CMV status not recorded). Some clones in this sample may be carry-over from other donors' samples. Both conserved end residues are part of each CDR3. The order of the fields is V gene, D gene, J gene, clone size, CDR3 length, CDR3 DNA, CDR3 protein. D genes are given only for firm matches. Rows give clone size only sometimes, using once, few, many, or a class for an expanded clone.

V gene: TRBV6-6; D gene: .; J gene: TRBJ1-2; clone size: .; CDR3 length: 14; CDR3 DNA: TGTGCCAGCAGTTACTCGAGAAGTGGAGAAGGCTACACCTTC; CDR3 protein: CASSYSRSGEGYTF
V gene: TRBV10-3; D gene: .; J gene: TRBJ1-1; clone size: .; CDR3 length: 12; CDR3 DNA: TGTGCAGGGGGGGGAGGTAACACTGAAGCTTTCTTT; CDR3 protein: CAGGGGNTEAFF
V gene: TRBV12-3/TRBV12-4; D gene: TRBD1; J gene: TRBJ1-4; clone size: few; CDR3 length: 14; CDR3 DNA: TGTGCCAGCAGCCCCACAGGGGATAATGAAAAACTGTTTTTT; CDR3 protein: CASSPTGDNEKLFF
V gene: TRBV27; D gene: .; J gene: TRBJ1-1; clone size: .; CDR3 length: 15; CDR3 DNA: TGTGCCAGCAGTTACGGTGGAGGGATGAACACTGAAGCTTTCTTT; CDR3 protein: CASSYGGGMNTEAFF
V gene: TRBV27; D gene: .; J gene: TRBJ1-1; clone size: .; CDR3 length: 15; CDR3 DNA: TGTGCCAGCTCCAGCCTATGGACAGTGAACACTGAAGCTTTCTTT; CDR3 protein: CASSSLWTVNTEAFF
V gene: TRBV27; D gene: .; J gene: TRBJ2-2; clone size: .; CDR3 length: 15; CDR3 DNA: TGTGCCAGCAGTTTATCGGAAACGAACACCGGGGAGCTGTTTTTT; CDR3 protein: CASSLSETNTGELFF
V gene: TRBV15; D gene: TRBD1; J gene: TRBJ2-5; clone size: once; CDR3 length: 15; CDR3 DNA: TGTGCCACCAGCAGAGCGGACAGGGTCGGCGAGACCCAGTACTTC; CDR3 protein: CATSRADRVGETQYF
V gene: TRBV7-6; D gene: .; J gene: TRBJ2-7; clone size: .; CDR3 length: 13; CDR3 DNA: TGTGCCAGCAGCCCCGCATCGGGGCGCGAGCAGTACTTC; CDR3 protein: CASSPASGREQYF
V gene: TRBV12-3/TRBV12-4; D gene: .; J gene: TRBJ2-5; clone size: few; CDR3 length: 13; CDR3 DNA: TGTGCCAGCAGTTTTGGCACCGAAGAGACCCAGTACTTC; CDR3 protein: CASSFGTEETQYF
V gene: TRBV7-6; D gene: TRBD2; J gene: TRBJ2-1; clone size: once; CDR3 length: 18; CDR3 DNA: TGTGCCAGCAGCTTTCCCCGACTAGCCCAAAGCTCCTACAATGTGCAGTTCTTC; CDR3 protein: CASSFPRLAQSSYNVQFF
V gene: TRBV2; D gene: TRBD1; J gene: TRBJ1-5; clone size: .; CDR3 length: 15; CDR3 DNA: TGTGCCAGCAGTCCGGACAGGGGAGGCAATCAGCCCCAGCATTTT; CDR3 protein: CASSPDRGGNQPQHF
V gene: TRBV6-1; D gene: .; J gene: TRBJ2-1; clone size: few; CDR3 length: 16; CDR3 DNA: TGTGCCAGCAGTGAACGCGGAGGAGGGCTCTACAATGAGCAGTTCTTC; CDR3 protein: CASSERGGGLYNEQFF
V gene: TRBV7-8; D gene: TRBD1; J gene: TRBJ1-5; clone size: .; CDR3 length: 15; CDR3 DNA: TGTGCCAGCAGCTTTAGGACAGGGGTACATCAGCCCCAGCATTTT; CDR3 protein: CASSFRTGVHQPQHF
V gene: TRBV7-6; D gene: TRBD1; J gene: TRBJ1-4; clone size: .; CDR3 length: 18; CDR3 DNA: TGTGCCAGCAGCTTAGGTTCTAGGGCAGGGGGCCAGGATGAAAAACTGTTTTTT; CDR3 protein: CASSLGSRAGGQDEKLFF
V gene: TRBV27; D gene: .; J gene: TRBJ2-7; clone size: .; CDR3 length: 15; CDR3 DNA: TGTGCCAGCAGTTTATCGCAGGGGACTCCCTACGAGCAGTACTTC; CDR3 protein: CASSLSQGTPYEQYF
V gene: TRBV20-1; D gene: TRBD1; J gene: TRBJ1-2; clone size: many; CDR3 length: 13; CDR3 DNA: TGCAGTGCTGATTGGACAGGCAGCTATGGCTACACCTTC; CDR3 protein: CSADWTGSYGYTF
V gene: TRBV27; D gene: .; J gene: TRBJ1-5; clone size: once; CDR3 length: 13; CDR3 DNA: TGTGCCAGCAAGTCTGCAGGGATCGGGCCCCAGCATTTT; CDR3 protein: CASKSAGIGPQHF
V gene: TRBV11-2; D gene: .; J gene: TRBJ2-3; clone size: few; CDR3 length: 13; CDR3 DNA: TGTGCCAGCAGCTTGGAGGGCGCAGATACGCAGTATTTT; CDR3 protein: CASSLEGADTQYF
V gene: TRBV27; D gene: .; J gene: TRBJ2-2; clone size: .; CDR3 length: 12; CDR3 DNA: TGTGCCAGCGAAGGGAGCTACGGGGAGCTGTTTTTT; CDR3 protein: CASEGSYGELFF
V gene: TRBV27; D gene: TRBD1; J gene: TRBJ2-7; clone size: few; CDR3 length: 13; CDR3 DNA: TGTGCCAGCAGCGGGACAGCCGCCTACGAGCAGTACTTC; CDR3 protein: CASSGTAAYEQYF
V gene: TRBV7-6; D gene: .; J gene: TRBJ1-5; clone size: many; CDR3 length: 13; CDR3 DNA: TGTGCCAGCAGCCACGGACAGAATCAGCCCCAGCATTTT; CDR3 protein: CASSHGQNQPQHF
V gene: TRBV30; D gene: TRBD1; J gene: TRBJ2-4; clone size: .; CDR3 length: 15; CDR3 DNA: TGTGCCTGGAGTCTTATAGACAGGGGCAAAAACATTCAGTACTTC; CDR3 protein: CAWSLIDRGKNIQYF
V gene: TRBV11-2; D gene: TRBD2; J gene: TRBJ2-1; clone size: few; CDR3 length: 17; CDR3 DNA: TGTGCCAGCAGCTTTTGGACTAGCGGGAGCTCCTACAATGAGCAGTTCTTC; CDR3 protein: CASSFWTSGSSYNEQFF
V gene: TRBV29-1; D gene: .; J gene: TRBJ2-7; clone size: .; CDR3 length: 13; CDR3 DNA: TGCAGCGTTGAACGGGGACCGGCCTACGAGCAGTACTTC; CDR3 protein: CSVERGPAYEQYF
V gene: TRBV18; D gene: TRBD2; J gene: TRBJ2-5; clone size: few; CDR3 length: 16; CDR3 DNA: TGTGCCAGCTCACCACGCAACGGGGGGGCCTCTGAGACCCAGTACTTC; CDR3 protein: CASSPRNGGASETQYF
V gene: TRBV2; D gene: TRBD2; J gene: TRBJ2-7; clone size: few; CDR3 length: 16; CDR3 DNA: TGTGCCAGCAGTGGGGGGACTAGCGGCGAGTTCTACGAGCAGTACTTC; CDR3 protein: CASSGGTSGEFYEQYF